One sample yielded the 6 T cell receptor beta chains listed below, sequenced in a study of blood T cell repertoires in COVID-19. TCRdb keeps only in-frame clones here, not all; method: immunoSEQ multiplex PCR. The table records approximately 250,000 clones, 75% to 90% of them present only once. Material for sequencing was peripheral blood. Receptors were obtained from a human donor in a cohort sampled during active COVID-19.

V gene TRBV5-1 combines with J gene TRBJ2-2; D is possibly TRBD2 (5 bases). Per the germline V gene, CDR1 is SGHRS and CDR2 is YFSETQ. The CDR3 loop spans 15 amino acids. V lost 5 bases and J 6 bases, leaving 17 bases between the germline ends. Here the CDR3 reads CASRVGASSSGELFF. The DNA of the CDR3 is TGCGCCAGCAGAGTGGGAGCCAGTTCCTCCGGGGAGCTGTTTTTT.

The gene calls are TRBV18 and TRBJ1-2; D remains unclear. The CDR3 covers 13 residues. V lost 5 bases and J lost 1, with 8 bases in between. CDR1 and CDR2 from the germline V gene are KGHSH and LQKENI. CDR3 bases: TGTGCCAGCTCATACGGACTTAACTATGGCTACACCTTC. This encodes CASSYGLNYGYTF.

This chain joins TRBV5-1 and TRBJ2-1; the D gene is possibly TRBD2 (6 bases). The CDR3 is made up of 13 amino acids. CDR1 and CDR2 (germline): SGHRS, YFSETQ. V lost 5 bases and J lost 6, with 12 bases in between. CDR3 amino acids: CASSRGETNEQFF. As DNA, the CDR3 is TGCGCCAGCAGTCGCGGGGAAACCAATGAGCAGTTCTTC.

Notes on this clone: This same CDR3 is encoded by further DNA sequences in the sample. The chain carries TRBV3-1 (or the pseudogene TRBV3-2) and TRBJ1-5; D is uncertain. V was pared by 1 base and J by 7 bases, with 5 bases between. Germline V gene lookup returns CDR1 LGHDT and CDR2 YNNKEL (reference sequence). This CDR3 comprises 12 residues. The CDR3 reads CASSQGPQPQHF. For the CDR3, the DNA is TGTGCCAGCAGCCAAGGGCCCCAGCCCCAGCATTTT.

CDR3 residues: CASSYPGQRYYEQYF. DNA for the CDR3: TGTGCCAGCAGTTATCCGGGACAGCGATACTACGAGCAGTACTTC. The chain employs TRBV6-2 or TRBV6-3 and TRBJ2-7; 7 nucleotides match TRBD1. From germline, CDR1 is MNHEY and CDR2 SVGEGT. The trim removed 3 bases at V and 3 bases at J, leaving 8 bases unmatched. The CDR3 consists of 15 residues.

V usage is TRBV5-6 and J usage is TRBJ2-5, with D perhaps TRBD2 (7 bases). The germline V gene encodes CDR1 SGHDT and CDR2 YYEEEE. The CDR3 is 17 residues long. V was cut by 2 bases and J by 4 bases, with 21 bases left in between. This CDR3 is CASSFMRGPVSGETQYF. The CDR3 bases are TGTGCCAGCAGCTTTATGCGGGGGCCCGTATCAGGAGAGACCCAGTACTTC.